This T cell receptor beta chain was found in a study of identical twins. Study results and caveats: Insertions were fewer in abundant cord blood beta clonotypes, whereas memory repertoires showed none of this pattern. The presence of invariant MAIT and iNKT cells could partly confound analyses of zero-insertion sequences. Not following the same donors, the study drew its conclusions from cross-sectional statistical analysis.

There are a few counts of this clonotype. The antigen is unknown. The V gene's germline CDR1 is SGHDT and CDR2 YYEEEE. The CDR3 consists of 13 residues. V was trimmed by 1 base and J by 6 bases, leaving 10 bases between them. After template switching added a universal primer site, the resulting cDNA carried unique molecular identifiers. TCRdb passed the 5' RACE reads through MiXCR, listing each CDR3 protein once. The sample has 250,000 to 350,000 distinct CDR3 sequences, 8% to 9.5% seen once. A further study also used this sample, focusing on yellow fever vaccine responses in identical twins.

The chain joins TRBV5-6 to TRBJ1-1; a possible D gene is TRBD1 (5 bases). Specimen: CD8+ T cells sorted from blood. The source of this sequence is a young woman in good health. The CDR3 protein is CASSLIQAAEAFF. The CDR3, as DNA: TGTGCCAGCAGCTTGATACAGGCAGCTGAAGCTTTCTTT. Variable domain in full (rest from reference TRBV5-6 and TRBJ1-1): DAGVTQSPTHLIKTRGQQVTLRCSPKSGHDTVSWYQQALGQGPQFIFQYYEEEERQRGNFPDRFSGHQFPNYSSELNVNALLLGDSALYLCASSLIQAAEAFFGQGTRLTVV.